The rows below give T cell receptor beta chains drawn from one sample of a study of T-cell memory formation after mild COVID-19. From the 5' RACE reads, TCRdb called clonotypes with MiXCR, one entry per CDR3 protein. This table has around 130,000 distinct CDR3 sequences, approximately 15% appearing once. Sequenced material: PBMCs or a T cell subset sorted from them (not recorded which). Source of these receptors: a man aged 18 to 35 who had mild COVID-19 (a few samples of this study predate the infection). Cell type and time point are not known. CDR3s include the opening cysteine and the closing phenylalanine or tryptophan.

CARYLVAVAGGFYNEQFF	TRBV21-1	TRBJ2-1
CASSHIAGGPYNEQFF	TRBV4-2	TRBJ2-1
CSVAQSQETQYF	TRBV29-1	TRBJ2-5
CASSPGTSGGVAGEQFF	TRBV5-1	TRBJ2-1
CASRPQGENTEAFF	TRBV2	TRBJ1-1
CASRTGQGSDTQYF	TRBV12-3/TRBV12-4	TRBJ2-3
CSASRIGGSSYNEQFF	TRBV20-1	TRBJ2-1
CASSYTQGNQPQHF	TRBV6-5	TRBJ1-5
CASGSWSGDTQYF	TRBV12-3/TRBV12-4	TRBJ2-3
CSGGPSNDYGYTF	TRBV29-1	TRBJ1-2